One sample yielded the 17 T cell receptor beta chains listed below, sequenced in a study of blood T cell repertoires in COVID-19. Data came from immunoSEQ multiplex PCR; TCRdb stores just in-frame clones and leaves some out. The sample contains around 100,000 clones, 70% to 90% of which appear only once. Sequenced sample: peripheral blood. The receptors stem from a human donor in a cohort sampled during active COVID-19.

The chain's CDR3 is CASSIWGQGDEKLFF. The CDR3 coding sequence is TGTGCCAGTAGTATATGGGGACAGGGAGACGAAAAACTGTTTTTT. The J gene is TRBJ1-4, the V gene TRBV19; 9 nucleotides align to TRBD1. CDR1 and CDR2 from the germline V gene are LNHDA and SQIVND (reference sequence). The CDR3 totals 15 residues. Trimming took 2 bases from V and 8 from J; bases not matched to a gene: 6.

The CDR3, as DNA: TGTGCCAGCAGCTTAGATATCGGGGTTGGAAACACCATATATTTT. Translation gives CASSLDIGVGNTIYF. This chain connects TRBV11-2 to TRBJ1-3; D is unresolved. The CDR3 runs 15 residues. Trimming took 0 bases from V and 3 from J, leaving 9 bases between them. Germline V gene sequence: CDR1 SGHAT, CDR2 FQNNGV.

The chain uses TRBV11-2 and TRBJ1-1; 9 positions match TRBD1. This CDR3 has 13 residues. J gave up 11 bases and V 5 bases, and 9 bases lay outside the gene matches. Germline CDR1 SGHAT, CDR2 FQNNGV. In DNA form, the CDR3 reads TGTGCCAGCAGCCTGGGACAGGGCTTGGGGGCTTTCTTT. This codes for CASSLGQGLGAFF.

The chain couples TRBV7-9 to TRBJ2-1; 8 nucleotides align to TRBD2. Germline lookup yields CDR1 SEHNR and CDR2 FQNEAQ (reference sequence). V shed 5 bases and J 8 bases; nucleotides not matched to a gene: 11. The CDR3 runs 15 residues. This CDR3 reads CASSPPGLGRDEQFF. The CDR3 DNA reads TGTGCCAGCAGCCCCCCGGGACTAGGTAGGGATGAGCAGTTCTTC.

The chain uses TRBV7-8 and TRBJ1-3; no definite D call. Trimming took 1 base from V and 5 from J, leaving 6 bases between them. Germline V lookup: CDR1 SGHVS, CDR2 FQNEAQ. The CDR3 sequence is 13 residues long. The CDR3, as DNA: TGTGCCAGCAGCTTAGAGCGGAGAAACACCATATATTTT. It is translated as CASSLERRNTIYF. Filled out from reference TRBV7-8 and TRBJ1-3, the complete variable domain reads GAGVSQSPRYKVAKRGQDVALRCDPISGHVSLFWYQQALGQGPEFLTYFQNEAQLDKSGLPSDRFFAERPEGSVSTLKIQRTQQEDSAVYLCASSLERRNTIYFGEGSWLTVV.

Only one count was recorded for this clone. The V call is TRBV5-6, the J call TRBJ2-1; 8 bases are a match to TRBD1. V trimming: 1 base; J trimming: 2 bases; junction bases outside the gene matches: 2. The germline V gene encodes CDR1 SGHDT and CDR2 YYEEEE. This CDR3 region has 15 residues. The DNA of the CDR3 is TGTGCCAGCAGCTTGACAGGGGGACCCTACAATGAGCAGTTCTTC. Translated: CASSLTGGPYNEQFF.

The rearrangement joins TRBV5-1 to TRBJ2-3, with unresolved D. CDR1 and CDR2 from the germline V gene are SGHRS and YFSETQ. The CDR3 length is 14 residues. Trimming removed 1 base from V and 1 base from J, with 7 bases in between. CDR3 nucleotide sequence: TGCGCCAGCAGCTTGCCGAGCGGCACAGATACGCAGTATTTT. Translation gives CASSLPSGTDTQYF.

This clone was seen just once. The V gene is TRBV5-4, the J gene TRBJ2-6; D is perhaps TRBD2 (5 bases). CDR1 and CDR2 from the germline V gene are SGHNT and YYREEE (reference sequence). The CDR3 spans 15 residues. Trimming pared 4 bases from V and 1 base from J, leaving 9 bases between. CDR3 protein: CASSTRVSGANVLTF. The CDR3 bases are TGTGCCAGCAGCACGAGGGTGTCTGGGGCCAACGTCCTGACTTTC.

The chain recombines TRBV3-1 (or the pseudogene TRBV3-2) with TRBJ2-1; 10 nucleotides align to TRBD2. This CDR3 comprises 18 residues. Unmatched junction bases numbered 11, after V lost 1 base and J lost 5 bases. In germline, CDR1 is LGHDT, CDR2 YNNKEL (reference sequence). CDR3 sequence (DNA): TGTGCCAGCAGCCAAGGGTTGTCTAGCGGGAGATGGAACAATGAGCAGTTCTTC. This gives the protein CASSQGLSSGRWNNEQFF.

The V gene is TRBV19, the J gene TRBJ1-1; 9 bases match TRBD1. From germline, CDR1 is LNHDA and CDR2 SQIVND (reference sequence). The CDR3 loop spans 15 amino acids. The ends lost 4 bases at V and 4 bases at J; junction bases unmatched: 7. As DNA, the CDR3 is TGTGCCAGTAGTACCACAGGGGGCGCAGCCACTGAAGCTTTCTTT. It yields the protein CASSTTGGAATEAFF.

The chain carries TRBV11-2 and TRBJ1-1; unclear D gene. The CDR3 is 17 residues long. The germline V and J ends were trimmed by 5 bases and 4 bases, with 23 bases remaining between them. Germline CDR1 SGHAT, CDR2 FQNNGV. CDR3 sequence reads: CASSPPGGFPKTTEAFF. CDR3 sequence (DNA): TGTGCCAGCAGCCCCCCCGGCGGCTTCCCGAAAACCACTGAAGCTTTCTTT.

This chain uses TRBV5-6 with TRBJ1-2; 7 bases are a match to TRBD1. Germline V lookup: CDR1 SGHDT, CDR2 YYEEEE. J gave up 7 bases and V 4 bases, and 10 bases lay outside the gene matches. This CDR3 is 14 amino acids long. The chain's CDR3 is CASSANRAGGGYTF. CDR3 DNA sequence: TGTGCCAGCAGCGCGAACCGGGCAGGGGGTGGCTACACCTTC.

This rearrangement joins TRBV7-2 to TRBJ2-4; a possible D gene is TRBD1 (5 bases). This CDR3 spans 16 amino acids. V shed 1 base and J shed 0 bases, with 10 bases lying between them. The germline V gene has CDR1 SGHTA and CDR2 FQGNSA. The CDR3 nucleotides read TGTGCCAGCAGCTTAGGTGACAGACTAGCCAAAAACATTCAGTACTTC. This sequence encodes CASSLGDRLAKNIQYF.

The chain has TRBV7-9 and TRBJ1-4; 9 bases are a match to TRBD1. The CDR3 is made up of 14 amino acids. V trimming: 5 bases; J trimming: 7 bases; junction bases outside the gene matches: 5. Germline V gene sequence: CDR1 SEHNR, CDR2 FQNEAQ (reference sequence). The CDR3 region is CASSTGQGIEKLFF. For the CDR3, the DNA is TGTGCCAGCAGCACGGGACAGGGTATTGAAAAACTGTTTTTT.

The chain is built from TRBV20-1 and TRBJ2-7; the D is unclear. The CDR3 is made up of 11 amino acids. CDR1 and CDR2 from the germline V gene are DFQATT and SNEGSKA (reference sequence). V was shortened by 0 bases and J by 5 bases, with 5 bases between the two germline ends. CDR3 sequence (DNA): TGCAGTGCTAGAGATCTAAACGAGCAGTACTTC. Translation gives CSARDLNEQYF.

This CDR3 is CASSQLTGDTQYF. The CDR3 DNA follows: TGCGCCAGCAGCCAACTAACAGGGGATACGCAGTATTTT. The rearrangement links TRBV4-1 to TRBJ2-3; perhaps TRBD1 as D (6 bases). V shed 2 bases and J shed 6 bases, with 9 bases lying between them. CDR1 and CDR2 from the germline V gene are MGHRA and YSYEKL. The CDR3 runs 13 residues.

The V call is TRBV7-8, the J call TRBJ2-1; 13 bases fit TRBD2. Germline V gene lookup returns CDR1 SGHVS and CDR2 FQNEAQ. The CDR3 has 19 amino acids. Trimming cost V 5 bases and J 5 bases; bases outside gene matches: 15. CDR3 sequence (DNA): TGTGCCAGCAGCGGGTCCAGGACTAGCGGGAGTAGGGCAAACAATGAGCAGTTCTTC. This encodes CASSGSRTSGSRANNEQFF.